Each of the 15 T cell receptor beta chains below was sequenced from the same sample in a study of shared clonotypes between healthy human individuals. Here immunoSEQ multiplex PCR was the method, and the copy in TCRdb shows in-frame clones only, minus some. This sample has roughly 2 million clones, with approximately 95% found just once. Sample: naive CD4+ T cells sorted from blood. The subset denotes: CD45RA+ positively selected. The receptor source for this set is a man aged 18 to 30 in good health.

The genes are TRBV7-8 and TRBJ2-7, with D unresolved. V shed 4 bases and J shed 6 bases, with 13 bases lying between them. The CDR3 has 13 residues. Per the germline V gene, CDR1 is SGHVS and CDR2 is FQNEAQ. CDR3 amino acids: CASSSQLSGEQYF. In nucleotides, the CDR3 is TGTGCCAGCAGCTCCCAATTGTCGGGCGAGCAGTACTTC.

The rearrangement links TRBV5-1 to TRBJ1-4, with 8 nucleotides matching TRBD1. The CDR3 spans 14 residues. V lost 4 bases and J lost 10; bases outside the gene matches: 9. Germline assignment: CDR1 SGHRS and CDR2 YFSETQ. The CDR3 protein is CASSPDRAFAKLFF. CDR3 in DNA: TGCGCCAGCAGCCCGGACAGGGCCTTCGCAAAACTGTTTTTT.

This chain connects TRBV6-1 to TRBJ2-1; 10 positions agree with TRBD1. The CDR3 has 15 amino acids. Germline lookup yields CDR1 MNHNS and CDR2 SASEGT. V lost 4 bases to trimming and J lost 7 bases; unmatched junction nucleotides: 7. CDR3 nucleotides: TGTGCCAGCAGTGCCGGGACAGGGGATTTGAATGAGCAGTTCTTC. It translates to CASSAGTGDLNEQFF.

For this clone: This same CDR3 is encoded by further DNA sequences in the sample. This chain joins TRBV5-1 and TRBJ2-2; the D gene could be TRBD1 or TRBD2 (6 bases each). V lost 2 bases, J lost 2 bases, and 10 bases lay in between. The length of the CDR3 is 15 residues. Looked up from germline, CDR1 is SGHRS and CDR2 is YFSETQ. The CDR3 reads CASSLSGANTGELFF. In DNA form, the CDR3 reads TGCGCCAGCAGCTTATCGGGGGCCAACACCGGGGAGCTGTTTTTT.

This chain joins TRBV28 and TRBJ2-7, with 9 bases lining up with TRBD1. The junction had 7 bases not matched to a gene; V was cut back by 2 bases and J by 5 bases. This CDR3 contains 15 residues. Per the germline V gene, CDR1 is MDHEN and CDR2 is SYDVKM. CDR3 protein: CASSLRGQGSDEQYF. The CDR3 nucleotides read TGTGCCAGCAGTTTACGGGGACAGGGCAGTGACGAGCAGTACTTC.

The chain has TRBV20-1 and TRBJ2-7; D is unclear. CDR3 length: 10 amino acids. Germline V CDR1 and CDR2: DFQATT, SNEGSKA (reference sequence). V was cut by 2 bases and J by 6 bases, with 5 bases left in between. The CDR3 loop is CSARKPEQYF. In DNA, the CDR3 is TGCAGTGCTAGAAAGCCCGAGCAGTACTTC.

The chain joins TRBV2 to TRBJ2-5; 7 bases line up with TRBD1. This CDR3 comprises 15 residues. V trimming: 7 bases; J trimming: 5 bases; junction bases outside the gene matches: 13. Looked up from germline, CDR1 is SNHLY and CDR2 is FYNNEI. This chain's CDR3 is CASKGARDTTETQYF. As DNA, the CDR3 is TGTGCCAGCAAGGGGGCGAGGGACACGACGGAGACCCAGTACTTC.

As to this clone: Within the sample, other DNA sequences also encode this same CDR3. The gene calls are TRBV7-2 and TRBJ2-7; D is unclear. The CDR3 covers 13 residues. CDR1 SGHTA and CDR2 FQGNSA come from the germline V gene. V was trimmed by 1 base and J by 5 bases, leaving 9 bases between them. CDR3 residues: CASSLERGHEQYF. The DNA for the CDR3 is TGTGCCAGCAGCTTAGAACGTGGGCACGAGCAGTACTTC.

V gene TRBV7-9 combines with J gene TRBJ2-3, with 9 bases lining up with TRBD1. The trim removed 5 bases at V and 4 bases at J, leaving 7 bases unmatched. Germline lookup yields CDR1 SEHNR and CDR2 FQNEAQ (reference sequence). The CDR3 is made up of 15 amino acids. The CDR3 sequence is CASSETGGLADTQYF. CDR3 nucleotide sequence: TGTGCCAGCAGCGAAACAGGGGGCCTCGCAGATACGCAGTATTTT.

A note on this clone: Distinct nucleotide sequences in the sample also encode this CDR3. The chain uses TRBV28 and TRBJ2-1; the match to TRBD2 covers 8 bases. Trimming at V came to 6 bases and at J to 2 bases, leaving 6 bases not matched to a gene. The germline CDR1 and CDR2 sequences are MDHEN and SYDVKM. The CDR3 sequence is 15 residues long. The CDR3 loop reads CASSPSGGAYNEQFF. Written as DNA, the CDR3 is TGTGCCAGCAGCCCGAGCGGGGGCGCCTACAATGAGCAGTTCTTC.

This clone was found once. The rearrangement joins TRBV10-3 to TRBJ1-1, with 8 bases matching TRBD1. V lost 11 bases to trimming and J lost 4 bases; unmatched junction nucleotides: 6. The CDR3 spans 12 residues. Germline CDR1 is ENHRY and CDR2 is SYGVKD. The CDR3, as DNA: TGTGCCGTAGGACAGGGAGCCACTGAAGCTTTCTTT. Its protein is CAVGQGATEAFF.

The chain is built from TRBV28 and TRBJ1-3; D gene unclear. The CDR3 consists of 12 residues. V was shortened by 4 bases and J by 4 bases, with 5 bases between the two germline ends. Germline V CDR1 and CDR2: MDHEN, SYDVKM. In DNA, the CDR3 is TGTGCCAGCAGTTCAAACGGAAACACCATATATTTT. It is translated as CASSSNGNTIYF.

J is TRBJ2-1 and V is TRBV5-6, with D possibly being TRBD1 or TRBD2 (5 bases each). Looked up from germline, CDR1 is SGHDT and CDR2 is YYEEEE. The CDR3 covers 13 residues. The V end was cut by 2 bases, the J end by 9 bases, with 12 bases between. The CDR3 spells CASSFKRDGEQFF. The CDR3 coding sequence is TGTGCCAGCAGCTTTAAACGGGACGGTGAGCAGTTCTTC.

This rearrangement joins TRBV9 to TRBJ2-1; no clear D gene. The V gene's germline CDR1 is SGDLS and CDR2 YYNGEE. This CDR3 is built from 17 residues. V lost 0 bases and J lost 0, with 13 bases in between. The CDR3 DNA is TGTGCCAGCAGCGTAGAGTGGTGGCTCGGCTCCTACAATGAGCAGTTCTTC. It translates to CASSVEWWLGSYNEQFF. Full variable domain (outside the CDR3, taken from reference TRBV9 and TRBJ2-1): DSGVTQTPKHLITATGQRVTLRCSPRSGDLSVYWYQQSLDQGLQFLIQYYNGEERAKGNILERFSAQQFPDLHSELNLSSLELGDSALYFCASSVEWWLGSYNEQFFGPGTRLTVL.

The chain employs TRBV10-3 and TRBJ2-3; D perhaps matches TRBD1 (5 bases). V shed 3 bases and J shed 6 bases, with 10 bases lying between them. Germline CDR1 is ENHRY and CDR2 is SYGVKD. The CDR3 contains 13 residues. This CDR3 reads CAISDLAGDTQYF. The CDR3 DNA sequence: TGTGCCATCAGTGATTTAGCAGGGGATACGCAGTATTTT.